Listed below are T cell receptor beta chains from one sample, sequenced in a study of PD-1 blockade in classical Hodgkin lymphoma. Only in-frame clones appear in the TCRdb table, and some are missing; sequencing was by immunoSEQ multiplex PCR. Of around 96,000 clones in the sample, over 70% are singletons; the top ten hold roughly an eighth. Source: peripheral blood mononuclear cells (PBMCs), taken at baseline. The receptors derive from a human donor with classical Hodgkin lymphoma. The CDR3 runs from the conserved cysteine through the conserved F or W. A D gene is named only where the DNA matches it firmly. A clone size is listed for some rows: how often the clone was seen (once, few, many), or a class if it is expanded.

j_gene	abundance	v_gene	d_gene	CDR3nt	CDR3aa
TRBJ2-3	-	TRBV19	TRBD1	TGTGCTGCAAGAAGGGGCGCGACAGGGGCGGATACGCAGTATTTT	CAARRGATGADTQYF
TRBJ2-1	-	TRBV29-1	TRBD2	TGCAGCGTTGGGGGACTAGCGGGGATCCGGGATGAGCAGTTCTTC	CSVGGLAGIRDEQFF
TRBJ1-1	-	TRBV19	-	TGTGCCAGTAGTATGGATGGGGGCGGGTTGAACACTGAAGCTTTCTTT	CASSMDGGGLNTEAFF
TRBJ2-2	-	TRBV5-1	-	TGCGCCAGCAGCTTGATGATCTCAGGCGGGGAGCTGTTTTTT	CASSLMISGGELFF
TRBJ2-1	-	TRBV5-8	-	TGTGCCAGCAGCCCGGACCTAGCGAGGAGCTCCTACAATGAGCAGTTCTTC	CASSPDLARSSYNEQFF
TRBJ2-6	-	TRBV15	-	TGTGCCACCAGACGGCAGGGTACGGACTCTGGGGCCAACGTCCTGACTTTC	CATRRQGTDSGANVLTF
TRBJ2-2	few	TRBV19	-	TGTGCCAGTAGTATGGTGAGAAGGTTTAACACCGGGGAGCTGTTTTTT	CASSMVRRFNTGELFF
TRBJ2-7	-	TRBV7-6	TRBD2	TGTGCCAGCAGCCCGACCCCGGCTAGCGGGGTTATGCTCTACGAGCAGTACTTC	CASSPTPASGVMLYEQYF
TRBJ2-1	-	TRBV9	TRBD1	TGTGCCAGCAGCCCAGGACAGGGTTCCGATGAGCAGTTCTTC	CASSPGQGSDEQFF
TRBJ2-5	-	TRBV7-2	-	TGTGCCAGCAGGGGGGCGGGCAGGGGATTTGGAGAGACCCAGTACTTC	CASRGAGRGFGETQYF